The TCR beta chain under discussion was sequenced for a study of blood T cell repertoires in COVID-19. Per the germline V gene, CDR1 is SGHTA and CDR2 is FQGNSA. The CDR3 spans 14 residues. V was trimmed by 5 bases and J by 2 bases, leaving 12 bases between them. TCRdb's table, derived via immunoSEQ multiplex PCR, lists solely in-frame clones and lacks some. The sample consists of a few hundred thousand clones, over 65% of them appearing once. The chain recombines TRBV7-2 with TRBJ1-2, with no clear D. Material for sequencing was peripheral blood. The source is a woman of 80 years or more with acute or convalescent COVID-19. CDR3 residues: CASSVTPKNYGYTF. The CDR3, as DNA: TGTGCCAGCAGCGTCACACCCAAGAACTATGGCTACACCTTC.